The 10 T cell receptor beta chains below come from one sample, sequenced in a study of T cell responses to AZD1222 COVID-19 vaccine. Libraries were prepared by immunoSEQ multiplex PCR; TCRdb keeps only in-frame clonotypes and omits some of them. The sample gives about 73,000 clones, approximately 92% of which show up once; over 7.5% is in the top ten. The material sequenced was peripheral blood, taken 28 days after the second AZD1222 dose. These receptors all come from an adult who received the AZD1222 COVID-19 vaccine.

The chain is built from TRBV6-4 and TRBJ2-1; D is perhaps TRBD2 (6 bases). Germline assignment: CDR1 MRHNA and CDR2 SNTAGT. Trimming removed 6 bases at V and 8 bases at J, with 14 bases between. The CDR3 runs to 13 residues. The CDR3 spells CASSAGSRDEQFF. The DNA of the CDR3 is TGTGCCAGCAGCGCGGGATCCCGCGATGAGCAGTTCTTC.

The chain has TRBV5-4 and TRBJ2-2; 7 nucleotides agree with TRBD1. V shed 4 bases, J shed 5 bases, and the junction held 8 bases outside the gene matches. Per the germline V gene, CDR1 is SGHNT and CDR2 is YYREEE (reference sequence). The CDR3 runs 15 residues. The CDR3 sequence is CASSPGQWGTGELFF. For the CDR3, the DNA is TGTGCCAGCAGCCCGGGACAGTGGGGGACCGGGGAGCTGTTTTTT.

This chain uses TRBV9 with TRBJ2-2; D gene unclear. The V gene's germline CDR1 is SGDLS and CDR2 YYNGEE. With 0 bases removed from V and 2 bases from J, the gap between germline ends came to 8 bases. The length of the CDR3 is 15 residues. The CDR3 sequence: CASSVGLANTGELFF. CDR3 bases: TGTGCCAGCAGCGTAGGGCTGGCCAACACCGGGGAGCTGTTTTTT.

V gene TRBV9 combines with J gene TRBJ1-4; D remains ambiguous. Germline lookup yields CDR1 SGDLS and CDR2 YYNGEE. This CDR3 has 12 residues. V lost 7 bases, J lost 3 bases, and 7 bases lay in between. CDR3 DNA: TGTGCCAGCGGGGAGTCTAATGAAAAACTGTTTTTT. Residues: CASGESNEKLFF. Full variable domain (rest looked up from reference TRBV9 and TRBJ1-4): DSGVTQTPKHLITATGQRVTLRCSPRSGDLSVYWYQQSLDQGLQFLIQYYNGEERAKGNILERFSAQQFPDLHSELNLSSLELGDSALYFCASGESNEKLFFGSGTQLSVL.

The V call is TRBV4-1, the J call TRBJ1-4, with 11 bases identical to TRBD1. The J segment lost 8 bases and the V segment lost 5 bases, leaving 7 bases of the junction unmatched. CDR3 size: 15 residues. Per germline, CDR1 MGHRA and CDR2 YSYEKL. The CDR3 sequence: CASSFFRDRGEKLFF. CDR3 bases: TGCGCCAGCAGCTTCTTCCGGGACAGGGGGGAAAAACTGTTTTTT.

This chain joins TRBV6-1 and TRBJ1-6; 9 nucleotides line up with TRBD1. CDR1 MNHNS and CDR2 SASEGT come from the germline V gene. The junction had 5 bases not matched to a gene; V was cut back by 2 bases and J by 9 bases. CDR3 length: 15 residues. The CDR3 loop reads CASSEQGQGVSPLHF. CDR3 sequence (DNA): TGTGCCAGCAGTGAACAGGGACAGGGTGTTTCACCCCTCCACTTT.

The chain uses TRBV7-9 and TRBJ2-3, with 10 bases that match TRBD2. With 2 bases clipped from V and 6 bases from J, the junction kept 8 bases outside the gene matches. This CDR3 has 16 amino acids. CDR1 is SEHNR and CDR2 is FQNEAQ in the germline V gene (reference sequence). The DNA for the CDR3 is TGTGCCAGCAGCTTACTCAGCGGGGGGGCGATGGATACGCAGTATTTT. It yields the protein CASSLLSGGAMDTQYF.

CDR3 protein: CASSSPPGRNTEAFF. CDR3 DNA: TGTGCCAGCAGTTCACCCCCGGGGAGGAACACTGAAGCTTTCTTT. The chain carries TRBV27 and TRBJ1-1; D remains ambiguous. The CDR3 totals 15 residues. Germline V gives CDR1 MNHEY, CDR2 SMNVEV (reference sequence). V lost 4 bases and J 1 base, leaving 13 bases between the germline ends.

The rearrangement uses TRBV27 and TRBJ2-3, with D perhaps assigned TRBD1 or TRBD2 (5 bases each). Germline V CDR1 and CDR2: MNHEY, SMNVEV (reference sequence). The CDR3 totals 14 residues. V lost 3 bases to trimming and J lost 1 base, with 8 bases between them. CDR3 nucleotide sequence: TGTGCCAGCAGTTTCGAGGGGCGCACAGATACGCAGTATTTT. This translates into CASSFEGRTDTQYF.

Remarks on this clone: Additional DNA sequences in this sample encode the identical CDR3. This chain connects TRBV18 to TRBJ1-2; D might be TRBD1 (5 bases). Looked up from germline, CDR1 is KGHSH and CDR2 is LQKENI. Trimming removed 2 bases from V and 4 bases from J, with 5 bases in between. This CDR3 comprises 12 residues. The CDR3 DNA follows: TGTGCCAGCTCACCAGACAGCTATGGCTACACCTTC. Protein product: CASSPDSYGYTF.